The 19 T cell receptor beta chains below all came from one sample that was sequenced in a study of long-term antiretroviral therapy in people with HIV. Runs used v3.0 of the immunoSEQ assay and were done at survey level. The protocol was immunoSEQ multiplex PCR, while the TCRdb copy is restricted to in-frame clones and leaves out a portion. The data contain 9,500 to 11,000 clones, about 81% of them singletons. Sequenced material: unsorted PBMCs, taken 7.2 years after starting antiretroviral therapy. These TCRs come from a man between 45 and 60 years old with HIV.

This chain links TRBV7-6 with TRBJ1-4; 7 bases map to TRBD1. The V gene's germline CDR1 is SGHVS and CDR2 FNYEAQ. Trimming at V came to 6 bases and at J to 6 bases, leaving 7 bases not matched to a gene. There are 14 residues in the CDR3. The DNA of the CDR3 is TGTGCCAGCAGTAGAGACAGGGAGGATGAAAAACTGTTTTTT. Its protein product is CASSRDREDEKLFF.

The chain is built from TRBV28 and TRBJ2-7, with 7 bases lining up with TRBD1. J gave up 3 bases and V 5 bases, and 13 bases lay outside the gene matches. The V gene's germline CDR1 is MDHEN and CDR2 SYDVKM. The CDR3 has 16 amino acids. CDR3 nucleotide sequence: TGTGCCAGCAGTCCCCTTTCACAGGGGTCGGACTACGAGCAGTACTTC. It is translated as CASSPLSQGSDYEQYF.

Here the CDR3 reads CASSLEGGSYEQYF. The CDR3 region has the DNA TGTGCCAGCAGCTTAGAGGGAGGGTCCTACGAGCAGTACTTC. The chain links TRBV11-3 to TRBJ2-7; 7 bases are shared with TRBD2. V shed 0 bases, J shed 1 base, and the junction held 0 bases outside the gene matches. From germline, CDR1 is SGHNT and CDR2 YENEEA. The CDR3 is 14 residues long.

The chain combines TRBV7-8 with TRBJ2-3; TRBD2 aligns across 12 bases. Looked up from germline, CDR1 is SGHVS and CDR2 is FQNEAQ. The CDR3 covers 16 residues. The junction had 5 bases not matched to a gene; V was cut back by 5 bases and J by 2 bases. CDR3 in amino acids: CASSPLAGGSTDTQYF. DNA of the CDR3: TGTGCCAGCAGCCCACTAGCGGGGGGTTCCACAGATACGCAGTATTTT.

V and J are TRBV19 and TRBJ2-2; D is unresolved. V lost 1 base to trimming and J lost 4 bases, with 10 bases between them. CDR1 LNHDA and CDR2 SQIVND come from the germline V gene (reference sequence). CDR3 length equals 15 residues. The CDR3 DNA reads as TGTGCCAGTAGTATAGTCCCCGGGTTCACCGGGGAGCTGTTTTTT. It encodes CASSIVPGFTGELFF.

This sequence joins TRBV29-1 and TRBJ1-1; 8 bases align to TRBD1. CDR3 length: 15 residues. The J segment lost 6 bases and the V segment lost 6 bases, leaving 15 bases of the junction unmatched. Germline V gives CDR1 SQVTM, CDR2 ANQGSEA. The CDR3 DNA sequence: TGCAGCGTGCCTCCTAAATCGACAGGGGACGCTGAAGCTTTCTTT. Encoded protein: CSVPPKSTGDAEAFF.

The chain has TRBV7-9 and TRBJ2-1, with no clear D. The germline gives CDR1 SEHNR, CDR2 FQNEAQ (reference sequence). The length of the CDR3 is 13 residues. V dropped 6 bases and J dropped 1 base, with 7 bases sitting between them. Here the CDR3 DNA reads TGTGCCAGCAGAGACGGGTCCTACAATGAGCAGTTCTTC. It translates to CASRDGSYNEQFF.

V gene TRBV2 combines with J gene TRBJ1-1; D is undetermined. V was cut by 0 bases and J by 1 base, with 9 bases left in between. CDR1 and CDR2 (germline): SNHLY, FYNNEI. The CDR3 loop spans 15 amino acids. CDR3 nucleotide sequence: TGTGCCAGCAGTGAAGCGCTAGGGAGGAACACTGAAGCTTTCTTT. It encodes CASSEALGRNTEAFF. The whole variable domain, remainder taken from reference TRBV2 and TRBJ1-1, is EPEVTQTPSHQVTQMGQEVILRCVPISNHLYFYWYRQILGQKVEFLVSFYNNEISEKSEIFDDQFSVERPDGSNFTLKIRSTKLEDSAMYFCASSEALGRNTEAFFGQGTRLTVV.

The V and J genes are TRBV5-5 and TRBJ2-7; D is perhaps TRBD1 or TRBD2 (6 bases each). Between the trimmed V and J ends, which lost 3 bases and 2 bases, there was a span of 12 bases. Germline V gene lookup returns CDR1 SGHKS and CDR2 YYEKEE (reference sequence). CDR3 size: 14 residues. The CDR3 protein is CASSSGAKAYEQYF. The CDR3 nucleotides read TGTGCCAGCAGCTCGGGGGCGAAAGCCTACGAGCAGTACTTC. Full variable domain (missing parts from reference TRBV5-5 and TRBJ2-7): DAGVTQSPTHLIKTRGQQVTLRCSPISGHKSVSWYQQVLGQGPQFIFQYYEKEERGRGNFPDRFSARQFPNYSSELNVNALLLGDSALYLCASSSGAKAYEQYFGPGTRLTVT.

The V and J genes are TRBV18 and TRBJ1-6; no firm D call. This CDR3 spans 17 amino acids. Trimming stripped 2 bases from V and 9 bases from J, with 20 bases between. The germline V gene has CDR1 KGHSH and CDR2 LQKENI. The CDR3 here is CASSPGPNTLRGSPLHF. In nucleotides, the CDR3 is TGTGCCAGCTCACCAGGCCCGAACACCCTGCGGGGTTCACCCCTCCACTTT.

The V gene is TRBV27, the J gene TRBJ1-4; TRBD1 matches 7 bases. Germline trimming cut 2 bases from V and 7 bases from J; bases unmatched to any gene: 4. Germline assignment: CDR1 MNHEY and CDR2 SMNVEV (reference sequence). CDR3 length equals 14 residues. The CDR3 DNA reads as TGTGCCAGCAGTTTAGACAGGGTGGGTGAAAAACTGTTTTTT. Protein product: CASSLDRVGEKLFF.

The chain couples TRBV5-1 to TRBJ2-3, with 10 bases aligning to TRBD2. The germline V gene has CDR1 SGHRS and CDR2 YFSETQ. This CDR3 comprises 15 residues. V was pared by 2 bases and J by 3 bases, with 3 bases of the junction left unmatched. The chain's CDR3 is CASSFSGGGTDTQYF. As DNA, the CDR3 is TGCGCCAGCAGCTTCAGCGGGGGGGGAACAGATACGCAGTATTTT.

The chain uses TRBV5-6 and TRBJ2-7; D call uncertain. This CDR3 has 12 amino acids. Germline values: CDR1 SGHDT, CDR2 YYEEEE. The germline V and J ends were trimmed by 5 bases and 5 bases, with 11 bases remaining between them. The CDR3 sequence: CASSLGTHEQYF. The CDR3 nucleotides read TGTGCCAGCAGTCTGGGAACCCACGAGCAGTACTTC.

The J gene is TRBJ1-2, the V gene TRBV19, with unresolved D. The CDR3 covers 14 residues. Deletions cut 5 bases from V and 6 bases from J, with 16 bases between. CDR1 is LNHDA, CDR2 SQIVND, per germline (reference sequence). CDR3 nucleotide sequence: TGTGCCAGTAGTCCCCCCGGACGGTGGGATGGCTACACCTTC. It translates to CASSPPGRWDGYTF.

The rearrangement joins TRBV11-3 to TRBJ2-1; D is unresolved. Trimming took 5 bases from V and 0 from J, leaving 11 bases between them. Germline-derived CDR1 and CDR2 are SGHNT and YENEEA. This CDR3 region has 15 residues. CDR3 in amino acids: CASSQSLSSYNEQFF. Written as DNA, the CDR3 is TGTGCCAGCAGCCAGTCCTTGAGCTCCTACAATGAGCAGTTCTTC.

The chain links TRBV10-2 to TRBJ2-7, with D perhaps assigned TRBD1 or TRBD2 (5 bases each). Germline V gives CDR1 WSHSY, CDR2 SAAADI. The CDR3 contains 13 residues. V was pared by 4 bases and J by 3 bases, with 10 bases between. The CDR3 coding sequence is TGCGCCAGCAGTGCGGGGACCATCTACGAGCAGTACTTC. This sequence encodes CASSAGTIYEQYF.

Of note for this clone: At the DNA level, this CDR3 is encoded by other sequences in the same sample as well. This chain connects TRBV5-4 to TRBJ2-3; a possible D gene is TRBD2 (6 bases). The CDR3 has 13 amino acids. Germline CDR1 SGHNT, CDR2 YYREEE (reference sequence). V was pared by 5 bases and J by 1 base, with 8 bases between. This chain's CDR3 is CASRTGGTDTQYF. The CDR3 DNA sequence: TGTGCCAGCAGAACGGGGGGCACAGATACGCAGTATTTT. Variable domain in full (rest from reference TRBV5-4 and TRBJ2-3): ETGVTQSPTHLIKTRGQQVTLRCSSQSGHNTVSWYQQALGQGPQFIFQYYREEENGRGNFPPRFSGLQFPNYSSELNVNALELDDSALYLCASRTGGTDTQYFGPGTRLTVL.

The chain links TRBV27 to TRBJ1-2; maybe TRBD1 (5 bases). Per germline, CDR1 MNHEY and CDR2 SMNVEV (reference sequence). This CDR3 is 14 amino acids long. V was pared by 5 bases and J by 8 bases, with 18 bases between. CDR3 nucleotide sequence: TGTGCCAGCAGTCCTGTGGGGGGTCTTATAGGCTACACCTTC. This sequence encodes CASSPVGGLIGYTF.

The CDR3 nucleotides are TGTGCCAGCAGCTCGACAGGAGATAATGAAAAACTGTTTTTT. This encodes CASSSTGDNEKLFF. J is TRBJ1-4 and V is TRBV7-8, with a possible D match to TRBD1 (6 bases). Between the trimmed V and J ends, which lost 4 bases and 4 bases, there was a span of 10 bases. The germline V gene encodes CDR1 SGHVS and CDR2 FQNEAQ. The CDR3 extends over 14 amino acids.